This T cell receptor (beta chain) was obtained from a study of T cells in tumors after PD-1 blockade. Study-wide context: Either cemiplimab 350 mg every 2 weeks or pembrolizumab 200 mg every 3 weeks was given. Mean per blood sample: 90,000 to 120,000 templates (about 23,000-257,772), around 34,000 unique clonotypes. General study findings and limits: Blood contained approximately 43% of the tumor's TCR clonotypes.

Tumor or blood genomic DNA was sequenced, with inputs of about 616 ng to 6,500 ng. The CDR3 length is 15 residues. The ends were cut back, 2 bases at V and 1 base at J, with 9 bases in the middle. CDR1 GTSNPN and CDR2 SVGIG come from the germline V gene (reference sequence). This clone has just one count. Its antigen is not identified. The assay was immunoSEQ multiplex PCR, and TCRdb's table has in-frame clones only and misses some. The repertoire holds 30,000 to 40,000 clones, with approximately 78% as singletons. The sequences come from PBMCs, collected before anti-PD-1 treatment. The clonotype was recovered from a human donor with basal cell carcinoma. The V and J genes are TRBV30 and TRBJ2-6; no definite D call. In nucleotides, the CDR3 is TGTGCCTGGAGTCACAAACAATCTGGGGCCAACGTCCTGACTTTC. This sequence encodes CAWSHKQSGANVLTF.